This TCR beta chain was sequenced in a study of metastatic and nonmetastatic thyroid tumors (dated by TCRdb to the early 2020s). Broadly, across the study: Repertoires were compared across peripheral blood and tumor or nodule tissue samples from malignant and benign thyroid patients. What the research found in general, with its limitations: In both blood and tumor samples, malignant tumors were reported to have significantly higher TCR beta diversity than benign nodules.

Libraries were made using PCR. Sequenced on an Illumina HiSeq 4000. High-throughput sequencing was used to profile the TCR beta-chain CDR3 region of each patient. On the study's bioinformatics: Drawing on CDR3 differences between clinicopathological groups, the researchers built a classifier meant to tell apart patients with distant-metastatic papillary thyroid cancer. The Shannon index was used to measure repertoire diversity, and the Morisita-Horn index was used to measure how similar tumor and blood repertoires were. TCRdb applied fastp at Q25 and MiXCR to the public reads, then kept only in-frame beta chains. TCRdb's processing, not the study's, gives the V and J calls here. The sample profile shows tens of thousands of clones; 24% of them were found once. The ten most abundant clones make up roughly 14% of the sample. A note on this clone: It lacks a known antigen. No much larger clonotype is one base removed from it; base qualities were not supplied.

No patient had received any treatment before thyroid surgery. Using T-cell receptor beta sequencing, the study looked back at clinical samples from patients collected from about 2011 to 2019. The junction shows trimming of 1 base on V and 2 bases on J, and the gene matches do not reach 6 bases of it. The germline V gene sets CDR1 to KGHSH and CDR2 to LQKENI. Including the terminal cysteine and phenylalanine, the CDR3 comprises 16 residues. Just CDR3 DNA is preserved here, 48 bases in frame from base 1. The TCR sequence derives from a female donor with papillary thyroid cancer or a benign thyroid nodule (not recorded which). Some clones in this sample may be carry-over from other donors' samples. The sequence is built from TRBV18 and TRBJ1-2, and 8 junction bases match TRBD1. Sequences were obtained from tumor tissue. The bases are TGTGCCAGCTCACCACTGGTACAGGGGGAGAACTATGGCTACACCTTC. This sequence encodes CASSPLVQGENYGYTF.